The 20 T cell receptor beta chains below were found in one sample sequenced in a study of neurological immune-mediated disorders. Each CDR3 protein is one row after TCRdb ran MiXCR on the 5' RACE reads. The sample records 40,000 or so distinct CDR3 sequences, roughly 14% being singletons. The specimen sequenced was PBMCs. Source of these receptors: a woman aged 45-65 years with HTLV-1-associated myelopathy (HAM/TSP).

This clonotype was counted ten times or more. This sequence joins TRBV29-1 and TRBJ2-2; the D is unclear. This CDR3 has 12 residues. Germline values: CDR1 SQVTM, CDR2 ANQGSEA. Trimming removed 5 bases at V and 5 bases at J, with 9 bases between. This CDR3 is CSVKPGTGELFF. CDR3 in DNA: TGCAGCGTTAAACCAGGAACCGGGGAGCTGTTTTTT.

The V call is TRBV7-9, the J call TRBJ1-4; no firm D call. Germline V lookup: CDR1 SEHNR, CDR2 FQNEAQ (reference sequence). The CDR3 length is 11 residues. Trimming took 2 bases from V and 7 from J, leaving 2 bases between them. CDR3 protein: CASSLSEKLFF. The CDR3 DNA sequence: TGTGCCAGCAGCTTAAGTGAAAAACTGTTTTTT.

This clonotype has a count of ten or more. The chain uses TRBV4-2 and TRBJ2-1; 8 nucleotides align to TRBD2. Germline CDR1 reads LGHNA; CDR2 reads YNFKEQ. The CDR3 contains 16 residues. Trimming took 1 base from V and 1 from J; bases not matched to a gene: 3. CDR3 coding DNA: TGTGCCAGCAGCCAAGCAGCGGGGGTTTCCTACAATGAGCAGTTCTTC. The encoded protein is CASSQAAGVSYNEQFF.

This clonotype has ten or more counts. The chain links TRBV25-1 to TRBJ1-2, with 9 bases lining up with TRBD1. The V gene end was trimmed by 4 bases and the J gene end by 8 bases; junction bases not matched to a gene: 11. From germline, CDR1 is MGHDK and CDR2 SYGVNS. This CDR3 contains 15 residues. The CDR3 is CASSVTGGDTNGYTF. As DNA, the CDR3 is TGTGCCAGCAGTGTAACAGGGGGCGATACTAACGGCTACACCTTC.

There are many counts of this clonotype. CDR3 residues: CASSKPGQGERAFF. The CDR3 DNA is TGTGCCAGCAGTAAACCGGGACAGGGGGAACGGGCTTTCTTT. V and J are TRBV6-2 or TRBV6-3 and TRBJ1-1; TRBD1 aligns across 11 bases. J lost 11 bases, V lost 5 bases, and 10 bases had no gene match. This CDR3 spans 14 amino acids. Germline V gene sequence: CDR1 MNHEY, CDR2 SVGEGT.

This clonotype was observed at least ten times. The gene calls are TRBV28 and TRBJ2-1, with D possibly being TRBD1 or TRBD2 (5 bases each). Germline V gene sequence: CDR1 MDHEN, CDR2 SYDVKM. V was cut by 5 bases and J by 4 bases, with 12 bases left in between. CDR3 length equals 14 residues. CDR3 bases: TGTGCCAGCAGTCCCGGGACGGTTTACAATGAGCAGTTCTTC. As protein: CASSPGTVYNEQFF.

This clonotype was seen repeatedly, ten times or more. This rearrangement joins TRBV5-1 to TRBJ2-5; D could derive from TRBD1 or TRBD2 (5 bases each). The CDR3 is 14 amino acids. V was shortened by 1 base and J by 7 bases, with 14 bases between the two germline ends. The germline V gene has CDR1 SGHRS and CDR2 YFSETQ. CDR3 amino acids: CASSLSGTVGTQYF. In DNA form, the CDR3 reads TGCGCCAGCAGCTTGTCGGGGACGGTGGGGACCCAGTACTTC.

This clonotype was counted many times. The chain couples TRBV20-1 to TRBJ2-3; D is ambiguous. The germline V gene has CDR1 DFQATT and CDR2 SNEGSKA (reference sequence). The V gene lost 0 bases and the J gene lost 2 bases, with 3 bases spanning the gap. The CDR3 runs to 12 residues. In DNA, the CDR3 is TGCAGTGCTAGAGAAAACACAGATACGCAGTATTTT. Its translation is CSARENTDTQYF.

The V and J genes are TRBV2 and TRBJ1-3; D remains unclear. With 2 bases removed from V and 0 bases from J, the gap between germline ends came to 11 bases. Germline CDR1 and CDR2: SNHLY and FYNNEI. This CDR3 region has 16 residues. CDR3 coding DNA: TGTGCCAGCAGTGAAAAGTTTCGGGGCTCTGGAAACACCATATATTTT. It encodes CASSEKFRGSGNTIYF.

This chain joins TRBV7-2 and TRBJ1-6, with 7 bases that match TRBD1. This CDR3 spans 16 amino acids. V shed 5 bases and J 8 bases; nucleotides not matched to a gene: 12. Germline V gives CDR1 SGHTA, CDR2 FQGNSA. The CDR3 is CASSLSGTDFDSPLHF. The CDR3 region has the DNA TGTGCCAGCAGCCTTTCCGGGACAGATTTTGATTCACCCCTCCACTTT.

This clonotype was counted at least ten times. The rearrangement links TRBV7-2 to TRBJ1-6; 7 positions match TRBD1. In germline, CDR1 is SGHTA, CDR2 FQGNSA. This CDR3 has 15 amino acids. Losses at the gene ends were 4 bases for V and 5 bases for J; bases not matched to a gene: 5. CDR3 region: CASSSQGGNNSPLHF. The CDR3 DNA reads TGTGCCAGCAGCTCCCAGGGGGGTAATAATTCACCCCTCCACTTT.

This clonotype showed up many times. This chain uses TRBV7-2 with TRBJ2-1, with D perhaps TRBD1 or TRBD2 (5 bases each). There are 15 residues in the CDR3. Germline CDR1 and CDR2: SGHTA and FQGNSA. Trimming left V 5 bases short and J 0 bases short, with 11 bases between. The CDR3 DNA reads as TGTGCCAGCAGCCGGGACCGAAGCTCCTACAATGAGCAGTTCTTC. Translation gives CASSRDRSSYNEQFF.

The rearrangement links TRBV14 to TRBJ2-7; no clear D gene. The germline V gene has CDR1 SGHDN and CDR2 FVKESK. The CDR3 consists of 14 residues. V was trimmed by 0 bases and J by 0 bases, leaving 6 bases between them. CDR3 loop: CASSQDLSSYEQYF. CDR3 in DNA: TGTGCCAGCAGCCAAGATCTCAGCTCCTACGAGCAGTACTTC.

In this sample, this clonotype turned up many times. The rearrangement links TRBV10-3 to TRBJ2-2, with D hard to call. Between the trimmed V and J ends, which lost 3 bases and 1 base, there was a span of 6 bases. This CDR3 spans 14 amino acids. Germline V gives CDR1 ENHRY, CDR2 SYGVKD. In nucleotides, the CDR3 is TGTGCCATCAGTGATTCGGGGAACACCGGGGAGCTGTTTTTT. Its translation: CAISDSGNTGELFF.

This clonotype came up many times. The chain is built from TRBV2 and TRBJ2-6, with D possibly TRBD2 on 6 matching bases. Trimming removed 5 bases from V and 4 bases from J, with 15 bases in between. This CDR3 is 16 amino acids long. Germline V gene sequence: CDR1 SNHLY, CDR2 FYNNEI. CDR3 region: CASSREAASGANVLTF. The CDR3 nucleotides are TGTGCCAGCAGTAGGGAGGCGGCGTCGGGGGCCAACGTCCTGACTTTC.

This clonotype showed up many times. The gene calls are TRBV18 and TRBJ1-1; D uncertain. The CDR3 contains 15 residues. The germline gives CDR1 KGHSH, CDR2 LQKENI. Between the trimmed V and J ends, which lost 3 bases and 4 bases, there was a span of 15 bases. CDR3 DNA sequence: TGTGCCAGCTCACCTTTGAGCGGACGGCTCACTGAAGCTTTCTTT. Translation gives CASSPLSGRLTEAFF.

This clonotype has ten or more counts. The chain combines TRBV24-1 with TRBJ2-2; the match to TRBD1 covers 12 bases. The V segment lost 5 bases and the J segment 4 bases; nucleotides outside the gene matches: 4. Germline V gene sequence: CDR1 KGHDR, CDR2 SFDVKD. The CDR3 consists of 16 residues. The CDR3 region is CATSGGTGGLTGELFF. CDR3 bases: TGTGCCACCAGTGGAGGGACAGGGGGCCTCACCGGGGAGCTGTTTTTT.

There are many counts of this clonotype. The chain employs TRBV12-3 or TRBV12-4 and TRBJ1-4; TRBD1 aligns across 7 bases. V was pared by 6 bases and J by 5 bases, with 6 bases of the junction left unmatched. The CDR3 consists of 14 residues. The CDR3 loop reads CASSPGTVNEKLFF. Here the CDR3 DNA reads TGTGCCAGCAGCCCCGGGACAGTAAATGAAAAACTGTTTTTT.

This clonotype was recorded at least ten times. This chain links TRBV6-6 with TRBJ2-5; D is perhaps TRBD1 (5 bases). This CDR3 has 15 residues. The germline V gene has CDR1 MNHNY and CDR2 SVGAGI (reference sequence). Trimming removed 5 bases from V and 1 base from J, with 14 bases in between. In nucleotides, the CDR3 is TGTGCCAGCAGTGAAACGACAGTGCCCCAAGAGACCCAGTACTTC. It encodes CASSETTVPQETQYF.

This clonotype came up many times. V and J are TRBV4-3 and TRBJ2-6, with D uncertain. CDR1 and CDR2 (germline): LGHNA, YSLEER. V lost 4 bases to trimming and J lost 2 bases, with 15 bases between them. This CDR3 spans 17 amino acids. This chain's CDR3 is CASSPVTSAPGANVLTF. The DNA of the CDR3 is TGCGCCAGCAGCCCGGTAACGTCCGCCCCTGGGGCCAACGTCCTGACTTTC.